One and the same sample provided the 31 T cell receptor beta chains below, sequenced in a study of post-analysis software for immune sequencing data. Regarding the study as a whole: Higher frequency in patients than in controls was seen for about five TRBV segments, with TRBV5-6, TRBV5-1 and TRBV20-1 among them.

Their antigens are not known. The library was made from cDNA and included unique molecular identifiers. In TCRdb, the PCR reads were re-called with MiXCR into one record per CDR3 protein. The repertoire has approximately 730,000 distinct CDR3 sequences, just under 30% of them found once; the top ten carry around 0.56%. Specimen: blood. These receptor sequences come from a girl under 18 with multiple sclerosis.

The V call is TRBV5-1, the J call TRBJ2-1; TRBD2 is a possible D gene (6 bases). CDR3 length equals 14 residues. CDR1 and CDR2 from the germline V gene are SGHRS and YFSETQ. V lost 4 bases, J lost 2 bases, and 10 bases lay in between. CDR3 nucleotides: TGCGCCAGCAGCCCTCTAGCGACCTACAATGAGCAGTTCTTC. Protein sequence: CASSPLATYNEQFF.

J is TRBJ2-1 and V is TRBV5-1; D possibly matches TRBD1 or TRBD2 (5 bases each). V was pared by 4 bases and J by 3 bases, with 14 bases between. Per the germline V gene, CDR1 is SGHRS and CDR2 is YFSETQ. This CDR3 comprises 15 residues. DNA for the CDR3: TGCGCCAGCAGCGCTGGGACGAAATTCTACAATGAGCAGTTCTTC. Its protein product is CASSAGTKFYNEQFF.

This clonotype was counted a few times. The rearrangement uses TRBV6-2 or TRBV6-3 and TRBJ2-7; a possible D gene is TRBD1 (6 bases). The CDR3 is made up of 12 amino acids. Germline values: CDR1 MNHEY, CDR2 SVGEGT. The ends were cut back, 4 bases at V and 9 bases at J, with 13 bases in the middle. This chain's CDR3 is CASSSGTMSQYF. The CDR3 nucleotides are TGTGCCAGCAGTTCCGGGACAATGTCGCAGTACTTC.

There are a few counts of this clonotype. CDR3 amino acids: CAISEAGNEQFF. CDR3 nucleotide sequence: TGTGCCATCAGTGAGGCGGGGAATGAGCAGTTCTTC. The genes are TRBV10-3 and TRBJ2-1; TRBD2 might be the D (6 bases). The CDR3 is 12 amino acids. Deletions cut 2 bases from V and 7 bases from J, with 6 bases between. The germline CDR1 and CDR2 sequences are ENHRY and SYGVKD.

This CDR3 reads CASSRGDRVYGYTF. DNA of the CDR3: TGTGCCAGCAGCCGAGGGGACAGGGTCTATGGCTACACCTTC. This sequence joins TRBV3-1 and TRBJ1-2; 9 bases fit TRBD1. Unmatched junction bases numbered 4, after V lost 4 bases and J lost 4 bases. The germline gives CDR1 LGHDT, CDR2 YNNKEL (reference sequence). This CDR3 comprises 14 residues.

This clonotype appeared a few times. The rearrangement joins TRBV5-1 to TRBJ2-1; 7 bases match TRBD1. Germline V CDR1 and CDR2: SGHRS, YFSETQ. Germline trimming cut 0 bases from V and 9 bases from J; bases unmatched to any gene: 6. The CDR3 is 14 amino acids. This CDR3 is CASSLEGAGTEQFF. In DNA, the CDR3 is TGCGCCAGCAGCTTGGAGGGGGCAGGCACTGAGCAGTTCTTC. The complete variable domain, with remaining parts taken from reference TRBV5-1 and TRBJ2-1, reads KAGVTQTPRYLIKTRGQQVTLSCSPISGHRSVSWYQQTPGQGLQFLFEYFSETQRNKGNFPGRFSGRQFSNSRSEMNVSTLELGDSALYLCASSLEGAGTEQFFGPGTRLTVL.

This clonotype showed up just a few times. The V and J genes are TRBV7-9 and TRBJ2-7, with D uncertain. The V end lost 1 base, the J end lost 6 bases, and 7 bases lay between the germline ends. CDR1 is SEHNR, CDR2 FQNEAQ, per germline (reference sequence). CDR3 length equals 12 residues. In DNA, the CDR3 is TGTGCCAGCAGCTTAGAGGTCCGCGAGCAGTACTTC. Amino acids: CASSLEVREQYF. The complete variable domain, with remaining parts taken from reference TRBV7-9 and TRBJ2-7, reads DTGVSQNPRHKITKRGQNVTFRCDPISEHNRLYWYRQTLGQGPEFLTYFQNEAQLEKSRLLSDRFSAERPKGSFSTLEIQRTEQGDSAMYLCASSLEVREQYFGPGTRLTVT.

This clonotype was found once. J is TRBJ2-2 and V is TRBV12-5, with 10 positions matching TRBD2. The CDR3 covers 16 residues. V lost 0 bases, J lost 4 bases, and 2 bases stayed unmatched. In germline, CDR1 is LGHNT, CDR2 FRNRAP. The CDR3 coding sequence is TGTGCTAGTGGTTTGGTACTAGCGGGGAGCACCGGGGAGCTGTTTTTT. It encodes CASGLVLAGSTGELFF.

V usage is TRBV5-6 and J usage is TRBJ2-1, with 12 bases aligning to TRBD1. The CDR3 is 14 amino acids. Germline lookup yields CDR1 SGHDT and CDR2 YYEEEE. The V and J ends lost 2 bases and 12 bases, in that order; junction bases with no gene match: 6. The CDR3 here is CASSFGTGGIGQFF. DNA of the CDR3: TGTGCCAGCAGCTTCGGGACAGGGGGCATAGGGCAGTTCTTC.

This clonotype was seen more than once but under ten times. CDR3 bases: TGTGCCAGCAGTTACCGGGTAGCAGGCCGCTACAATGAGCAGTTCTTC. This translates into CASSYRVAGRYNEQFF. This sequence joins TRBV6-5 and TRBJ2-1; no clear D gene. This CDR3 spans 16 amino acids. CDR1 MNHEY and CDR2 SVGAGI come from the germline V gene. Trimming stripped 2 bases from V and 3 bases from J, with 14 bases between.

This rearrangement joins TRBV5-1 to TRBJ2-7; D possibly matches TRBD1 or TRBD2 (6 bases each). V lost 4 bases and J lost 7, with 15 bases in between. Germline lookup yields CDR1 SGHRS and CDR2 YFSETQ. This CDR3 region has 13 residues. CDR3 bases: TGCGCCAGCAGCCCGGGGGCTGTGGGGGAGCAGTACTTC. This translates into CASSPGAVGEQYF.

The chain joins TRBV4-2 to TRBJ1-2; 12 bases match TRBD1. The V segment lost 0 bases and the J segment 4 bases; nucleotides outside the gene matches: 9. The CDR3 covers 18 residues. Germline CDR1 LGHNA, CDR2 YNFKEQ. The CDR3 spells CASSQDMGQGARVYGYTF. CDR3 nucleotides: TGTGCCAGCAGCCAAGACATGGGACAGGGGGCGCGGGTCTATGGCTACACCTTC.

This clonotype was counted only a few times. The J gene is TRBJ2-7, the V gene TRBV27; the D call may be TRBD1 or TRBD2 (6 bases each). Germline-derived CDR1 and CDR2 are MNHEY and SMNVEV (reference sequence). This CDR3 spans 12 amino acids. V lost 4 bases and J 7 bases, leaving 11 bases between the germline ends. The CDR3 region has the DNA TGTGCCAGCAGTTGGGGGGCCGGGGAGCAGTACTTC. Its translation is CASSWGAGEQYF.

This clonotype was picked up a small number of times. The chain uses TRBV7-2 and TRBJ1-6; D is ambiguous. The CDR3 extends over 16 amino acids. Germline V CDR1 and CDR2: SGHTA, FQGNSA. The V and J ends lost 5 bases and 0 bases respectively, with 11 bases between them. The CDR3 sequence is CASSPRPSSYNSPLHF. The CDR3 DNA sequence: TGTGCCAGCAGCCCACGCCCCAGCTCCTATAATTCACCCCTCCACTTT.

This clonotype was counted only a few times. The J gene is TRBJ2-3, the V gene TRBV6-1; D is unclear. V was clipped by 10 bases and J by 6 bases, with 20 bases between them. The germline V gene encodes CDR1 MNHNS and CDR2 SASEGT. This CDR3 region has 14 residues. In DNA, the CDR3 is TGTGCCACTTACAGTGGCCGGCTTTTCGATACGCAGTATTTT. Residues: CATYSGRLFDTQYF.

This clonotype was counted between two and nine times. The chain links TRBV6-5 to TRBJ1-2; maybe TRBD1 (6 bases). This CDR3 has 15 residues. CDR1 and CDR2 from the germline V gene are MNHEY and SVGAGI. The V gene lost 0 bases and the J gene lost 5 bases, with 13 bases spanning the gap. The CDR3 spells CASSYSVGQRYGYTF. CDR3 nucleotides: TGTGCCAGCAGTTACTCGGTTGGACAGAGATATGGCTACACCTTC.

This clonotype was counted between two and nine times. The rearrangement uses TRBV5-1 and TRBJ2-1; D ambiguous. The germline CDR1 and CDR2 sequences are SGHRS and YFSETQ. The CDR3 length is 14 residues. The V end was cut by 0 bases, the J end by 5 bases, with 9 bases between. The CDR3 DNA reads as TGCGCCAGCAGCTTGGCGGCAGCTAACAATGAGCAGTTCTTC. Its protein product is CASSLAAANNEQFF. The whole variable domain, filled in from reference TRBV5-1 and TRBJ2-1, reads KAGVTQTPRYLIKTRGQQVTLSCSPISGHRSVSWYQQTPGQGLQFLFEYFSETQRNKGNFPGRFSGRQFSNSRSEMNVSTLELGDSALYLCASSLAAANNEQFFGPGTRLTVL.

This clonotype was counted once. The chain links TRBV25-1 to TRBJ1-2, with 8 bases fitting TRBD1. V gave up 1 base and J gave up 4 bases; unmatched junction bases: 5. This CDR3 spans 15 amino acids. The V gene's germline CDR1 is MGHDK and CDR2 SYGVNS. The CDR3 protein is CASSESVTGVYGYTF. CDR3 DNA sequence: TGTGCCAGCAGTGAATCCGTGACAGGGGTCTATGGCTACACCTTC.

This chain connects TRBV28 to TRBJ1-6; tentatively, D is TRBD1 (5 bases). This CDR3 has 14 amino acids. Trimming pared 2 bases from V and 10 bases from J, leaving 12 bases between. Germline CDR1 is MDHEN and CDR2 is SYDVKM. The CDR3 here is CASSLLGVGSPLHF. The CDR3 DNA reads TGTGCCAGCAGTTTACTGGGGGTGGGCTCACCCCTCCACTTT.

A single count supports this clonotype. This chain connects TRBV6-5 to TRBJ1-5, with TRBD1 matching 8 bases. This CDR3 region has 16 residues. The V and J ends lost 2 bases and 2 bases, in that order; junction bases with no gene match: 5. The germline CDR1 and CDR2 sequences are MNHEY and SVGAGI. The CDR3 coding sequence is TGTGCCAGCAGTTACGGACAGGGTGATGGCAATCAGCCCCAGCATTTT. Amino acid sequence: CASSYGQGDGNQPQHF.

This rearrangement joins TRBV7-2 to TRBJ2-7, with no clear D. CDR3 size: 15 residues. With 5 bases removed from V and 3 bases from J, the gap between germline ends came to 17 bases. The germline V gene encodes CDR1 SGHTA and CDR2 FQGNSA. CDR3 sequence (DNA): TGTGCCAGCAGCAAAAGATGGACGGGCAACTACGAGCAGTACTTC. Protein sequence: CASSKRWTGNYEQYF.

This clonotype was picked up a small number of times. The rearrangement uses TRBV7-2 and TRBJ2-7; 7 bases agree with TRBD2. Germline trimming cut 5 bases from V and 8 bases from J; bases unmatched to any gene: 12. CDR1 is SGHTA and CDR2 is FQGNSA in the germline V gene. The CDR3 runs to 14 residues. The CDR3 DNA is TGTGCCAGCAGCCTACAGGCGACTAGCAACAAGCAGTACTTC. Translation gives CASSLQATSNKQYF. The whole variable domain, remainder taken from reference TRBV7-2 and TRBJ2-7, is GAGVSQSPSNKVTEKGKDVELRCDPISGHTALYWYRQSLGQGLEFLIYFQGNSAPDKSGLPSDRFSAERTGGSVSTLTIQRTQQEDSAVYLCASSLQATSNKQYFGPGTRLTVT.

The chain couples TRBV20-1 to TRBJ2-7; D could derive from TRBD1 or TRBD2 (5 bases each). The DNA matches TRBJ2-5 better at its end, which makes the J call doubtful. Germline V lookup: CDR1 DFQATT, CDR2 SNEGSKA (reference sequence). This CDR3 region has 16 residues. The CDR3 DNA sequence: TGCAGTGCACCCAATCAAGGGCAGGGAGTCCGGGAGACCCAGTACTTC. Its protein is CSAPNQGQGVRETQYF.

This clonotype was detected ten times or more. The chain joins TRBV29-1 to TRBJ2-7, with D perhaps TRBD1 (6 bases). Trimming pared 5 bases from V and 1 base from J, leaving 15 bases between. Germline V CDR1 and CDR2: SQVTM, ANQGSEA. The CDR3 contains 14 residues. The CDR3 bases are TGCAGCGTTCGTACCGGGACATCGTCCTACGAGCAGTACTTC. Its protein is CSVRTGTSSYEQYF.

The chain carries TRBV15 and TRBJ2-7; D might be TRBD2 (5 bases). The J call is uncertain, as TRBJ2-5 better fits the DNA end. Germline assignment: CDR1 LNHNV and CDR2 YYDKDF (reference sequence). The CDR3 is 14 amino acids. The CDR3 region has the DNA TGTGCCACCAGTCCGCCAAGAGCGGAAGAGACCCAGTACTTC. Translating it yields CATSPPRAEETQYF.

This clonotype was seen at least ten times. This sequence joins TRBV10-3 and TRBJ2-5; 14 nucleotides line up with TRBD2. The CDR3 has 16 residues. Germline V gives CDR1 ENHRY, CDR2 SYGVKD. Trimming cost V 3 bases and J 5 bases; bases outside gene matches: 5. The CDR3 loop reads CAISDPGLAGEETQYF. The CDR3 DNA sequence: TGTGCCATCAGTGACCCGGGACTAGCGGGAGAGGAGACCCAGTACTTC.

In its sample, this clonotype was seen a few times. The gene calls are TRBV29-1 and TRBJ1-2; D possibly corresponds to TRBD1 (5 bases). Germline V gene lookup returns CDR1 SQVTM and CDR2 ANQGSEA. The CDR3 sequence is 10 residues long. V lost 7 bases, J lost 7 bases, and 10 bases lay in between. CDR3 coding DNA: TGCAGCGCCGGGGGAGGTGGCTACACCTTC. Translated: CSAGGGGYTF.

The genes are TRBV3-1 and TRBJ2-4; D is possibly TRBD2 (6 bases). CDR3 length equals 13 residues. Germline V lookup: CDR1 LGHDT, CDR2 YNNKEL (reference sequence). Between the trimmed V and J ends, which lost 4 bases and 13 bases, there was a span of 17 bases. The CDR3 nucleotides are TGTGCCAGCAGCCTCCGACCCGGGAGTACCCAGTACTTC. It specifies CASSLRPGSTQYF.

The V and J genes are TRBV13 and TRBJ2-7; a weak D match, TRBD2 (5 bases). Germline values: CDR1 PRHDT, CDR2 FYEKMQ (reference sequence). CDR3 length equals 15 residues. V lost 3 bases to trimming and J lost 0 bases, with 12 bases between them. The CDR3 protein is CASSLLSGSSYEQYF. The CDR3 coding sequence is TGTGCCAGCAGCTTGCTCAGCGGTAGCTCCTACGAGCAGTACTTC.

This clonotype was seen a handful of times. The genes are TRBV27 and TRBJ1-2; 10 positions agree with TRBD1. Losses at the gene ends were 5 bases for V and 4 bases for J; bases not matched to a gene: 4. The germline V gene has CDR1 MNHEY and CDR2 SMNVEV (reference sequence). CDR3 length equals 14 residues. CDR3 sequence: CASSRTGGLYGYTF. The DNA of the CDR3 is TGTGCCAGCAGTCGGACAGGGGGTCTCTATGGCTACACCTTC.

This clonotype was counted at least ten times. The V gene is TRBV6-5, the J gene TRBJ2-5, with TRBD1 matching 9 bases. Germline lookup yields CDR1 MNHEY and CDR2 SVGAGI. V shed 5 bases and J 1 base; nucleotides not matched to a gene: 5. CDR3 length equals 15 residues. The DNA of the CDR3 is TGTGCCAGCAGTCTGGACAGGGGCATCCAAGAGACCCAGTACTTC. Its protein product is CASSLDRGIQETQYF.